These 10 T cell receptor beta chains were all obtained from the same sample, sequenced in a study of T cell changes during pregnancy in multiple sclerosis. Measured with immunoSEQ multiplex PCR; TCRdb has only the in-frame clones, and not every one. Of fewer than 65,000 clones in the sample, approximately 93% were seen once. The specimen was peripheral blood, collected in the second trimester of pregnancy. The receptors come from a female donor with multiple sclerosis, enrolled in a pregnancy study.

The chain joins TRBV4-2 to TRBJ2-3; D is perhaps TRBD1 (6 bases). V was shortened by 0 bases and J by 3 bases, with 16 bases between the two germline ends. From germline, CDR1 is LGHNA and CDR2 YNFKEQ. CDR3 length: 17 amino acids. The CDR3 DNA reads as TGTGCCAGCAGCCAAGATGTGGCAGGGGTAAGGACAGATACGCAGTATTTT. It translates to CASSQDVAGVRTDTQYF.

DNA for the CDR3: TGTGCCAGCAGCTCCTCCGGGACAGATGATTACGAGCAGTACTTC. It specifies CASSSSGTDDYEQYF. The J gene is TRBJ2-7, the V gene TRBV9; 7 bases are a match to TRBD1. Germline CDR1 and CDR2: SGDLS and YYNGEE. J was trimmed by 4 bases and V by 4 bases; bases with no gene match: 11. The CDR3 consists of 15 residues.

The V gene is TRBV27, the J gene TRBJ2-7, with D perhaps TRBD1 (6 bases). The V and J ends lost 4 bases and 6 bases respectively, with 16 bases between them. The germline V gene encodes CDR1 MNHEY and CDR2 SMNVEV (reference sequence). The CDR3 consists of 14 residues. CDR3 sequence: CASSSLLQGAEQYF. The CDR3 DNA follows: TGTGCCAGCAGTTCCCTCCTACAGGGCGCCGAGCAGTACTTC.

The rearrangement links TRBV18 to TRBJ2-7; TRBD2 aligns across 8 bases. Trimming cost V 3 bases and J 7 bases; bases outside gene matches: 5. Germline CDR1 is KGHSH and CDR2 is LQKENI. The CDR3 totals 13 residues. The CDR3 sequence: CASSPVSGTEQYF. The DNA for the CDR3 is TGTGCCAGCTCACCTGTTAGCGGGACAGAGCAGTACTTC.

The rearrangement links TRBV30 to TRBJ2-4; the D gene is possibly TRBD2 (6 bases). This CDR3 region has 14 residues. V was pared by 8 bases and J by 4 bases, with 18 bases between. Germline values: CDR1 GTSNPN, CDR2 SVGIG (reference sequence). DNA of the CDR3: TGTGCCCAACGAGGAGCGGGTAATAAAAACATTCAGTACTTC. This encodes CAQRGAGNKNIQYF. Complete variable domain (other parts from reference TRBV30 and TRBJ2-4): SQTIHQWPATLVQPVGSPLSLECTVEGTSNPNLYWYRQAAGRGLQLLFYSVGIGQISSEVPQNLSASRPQDRQFILSSKKLLLSDSGFYLCAQRGAGNKNIQYFGAGTRLSVL.

The J gene is TRBJ2-5, the V gene TRBV5-1; perhaps TRBD2 as D (6 bases). The CDR3 loop spans 15 amino acids. The V and J ends lost 0 bases and 3 bases respectively, with 12 bases between them. The germline gives CDR1 SGHRS, CDR2 YFSETQ. The CDR3 reads CASSLGLALEETQYF. The CDR3 DNA reads TGCGCCAGCAGCTTGGGTCTAGCGCTGGAAGAGACCCAGTACTTC.

This rearrangement joins TRBV5-6 to TRBJ2-7, with D perhaps matching TRBD2 (6 bases). This CDR3 has 17 residues. Germline values: CDR1 SGHDT, CDR2 YYEEEE. Trimming removed 1 base from V and 1 base from J, with 18 bases in between. CDR3 nucleotides: TGTGCCAGCAGCTTGTCTAGCGCGGGGACCTATTCCTACGAGCAGTACTTC. Protein sequence: CASSLSSAGTYSYEQYF.

This sequence joins TRBV30 and TRBJ2-5; 7 bases agree with TRBD1. CDR3 length: 17 residues. V dropped 4 bases and J dropped 4; count of bases not matched to a gene: 18. The germline V gene encodes CDR1 GTSNPN and CDR2 SVGIG (reference sequence). CDR3 bases: TGTGCCTGGACTTTCGGAGGATCAACAGGGGTTTTAGAGACCCAGTACTTC. It encodes CAWTFGGSTGVLETQYF. Variable domain in full (rest from reference TRBV30 and TRBJ2-5): SQTIHQWPATLVQPVGSPLSLECTVEGTSNPNLYWYRQAAGRGLQLLFYSVGIGQISSEVPQNLSASRPQDRQFILSSKKLLLSDSGFYLCAWTFGGSTGVLETQYFGPGTRLLVL.

The V call is TRBV5-6, the J call TRBJ1-1; 9 positions match TRBD1. Losses at the gene ends were 4 bases for V and 7 bases for J; bases not matched to a gene: 5. CDR3 length: 13 residues. CDR1 is SGHDT and CDR2 is YYEEEE in the germline V gene. The CDR3 bases are TGTGCCAGCAGCGTGGGACAGGGAAGTGAAGCTTTCTTT. Protein: CASSVGQGSEAFF.

This chain joins TRBV5-5 and TRBJ1-4, with a possible D match to TRBD1 (5 bases). Germline V gene sequence: CDR1 SGHKS, CDR2 YYEKEE (reference sequence). V was trimmed by 2 bases and J by 4 bases, leaving 15 bases between them. The CDR3 consists of 16 residues. The CDR3 region is CASSFDVGRGNEKLFF. The CDR3 nucleotides read TGTGCCAGCAGCTTTGATGTGGGGAGGGGTAATGAAAAACTGTTTTTT.